The clone carrying this T cell receptor (beta chain) was found many times. Germline CDR1 reads ENHRY; CDR2 reads SYGVKD. The CDR3 has 13 amino acids. V was trimmed by 3 bases and J by 4 bases, leaving 6 bases between them. This specimen belongs to a study of T cells in Graves' hyperthyroidism and ophthalmopathy. RNA transcripts gave rise to amplified TCR beta CDR3 regions. TCR CDR3 underwent first-round RT-PCR with the HTBI primer set. MiXCR, run by TCRdb on the multiplex PCR reads, gives a single entry per CDR3 protein. The sample contains 700,000 to 950,000 distinct CDR3 sequences, 30% to 40% of which appear only once.

This receptor was identified in a woman in her thirties or forties with Graves' hyperthyroidism. The sequenced sample consisted of blood. The genes are TRBV10-3 and TRBJ2-2; D is undetermined. CDR3 DNA: TGTGCCATCAGTGACAAGGTCACCGGGGAGCTGTTTTTT. This encodes CAISDKVTGELFF.